This record looks at one TCR beta chain sequence and its context. Original data processing: The authors estimated nucleated cell counts from reference gene primer amplification. The assay was immunoSEQ multiplex PCR, and TCRdb's table has in-frame clones only and misses some. D and trimming come from the DNA, and the V and J calls and clone size come from that table. The repertoire holds over 120,000 clones, with about four fifths as singletons. This record comes from a study of blood T cell repertoires in COVID-19. Overall study: Both acute and convalescent COVID-19 samples were obtained from the United States, Italy and Spain. PBMCs, B-cell-depleted T cells, or T cells provided the cDNA or gDNA that made up the material.

Germline CDR1 is KGHSH and CDR2 is LQKENI. After removal of 3 bases from V and 5 bases from J, the junction contained 6 bases not matched to a gene. The CDR3 sequence is 14 residues long. The chain carries TRBV18 and TRBJ1-1; 7 nucleotides line up with TRBD1. The sequencing input was peripheral blood. The TCR was taken from a man in his 70s who had recovered from COVID-19. The CDR3, as DNA: TGTGCCAGCTCACCTAACAGGGGCGGGACTGAAGCTTTCTTT. Protein: CASSPNRGGTEAFF.